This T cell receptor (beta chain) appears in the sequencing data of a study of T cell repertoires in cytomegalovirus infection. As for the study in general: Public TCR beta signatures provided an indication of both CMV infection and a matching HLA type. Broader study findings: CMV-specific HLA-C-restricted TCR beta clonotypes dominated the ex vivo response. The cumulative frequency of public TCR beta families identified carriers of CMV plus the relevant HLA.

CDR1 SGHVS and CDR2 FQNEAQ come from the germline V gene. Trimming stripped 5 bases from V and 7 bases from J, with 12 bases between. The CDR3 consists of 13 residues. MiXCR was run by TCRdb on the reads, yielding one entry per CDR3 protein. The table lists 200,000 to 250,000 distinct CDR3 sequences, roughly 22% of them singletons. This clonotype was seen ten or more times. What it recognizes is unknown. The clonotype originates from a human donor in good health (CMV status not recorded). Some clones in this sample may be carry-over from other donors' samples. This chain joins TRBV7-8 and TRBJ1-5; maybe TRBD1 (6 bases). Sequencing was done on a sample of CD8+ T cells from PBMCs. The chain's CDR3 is CASSKGGTQPQHF. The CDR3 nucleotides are TGTGCCAGCAGCAAAGGGGGAACCCAGCCCCAGCATTTT.